This T cell receptor beta chain was obtained from a study of cytomegalovirus exposure and HLA in healthy donors. Overall study: T cells numbering about 179 million yielded 117 million unique TCR beta sequences in an earlier analysis.

CDR1 LGHNA and CDR2 YSLEER come from the germline V gene. Trimming took off 1 base at V and 4 bases at J, with 5 bases between the two ends. The CDR3 is 12 residues long. General observations from the study: Another analysis was done later, and it associated approximately 15,000 TCR beta sequences with HLA alleles at 0.05 false discovery rate. Testing in vitro showed a few CMV-associated chains specific for CMV antigens.

To note about this clone: What it binds is not known.

Primers included in the PCR were 60 Vbeta and 13 Jbeta primers. Authors' analysis steps: Unique TCR beta chains totaled some 81 million in a later count, with around 12 million of them shared. TCRdb keeps only in-frame clones here, not all; method: immunoSEQ multiplex PCR. Clone size and the V and J calls come from that table; the DNA yielded D and trimming. This sample yields under 150,000 clones, of which roughly 78% are seen a single time; about 2.6% belongs to the top ten. The rearrangement uses TRBV4-3 and TRBJ2-7; D call uncertain. The specimen was PBMCs. The clonotype comes from a man aged 25 to 40 in good health and CMV-seronegative. The CDR3 spells CASSQVSYEQYF. In DNA form, the CDR3 reads TGCGCCAGCAGCCAAGTCAGTTACGAGCAGTACTTC.